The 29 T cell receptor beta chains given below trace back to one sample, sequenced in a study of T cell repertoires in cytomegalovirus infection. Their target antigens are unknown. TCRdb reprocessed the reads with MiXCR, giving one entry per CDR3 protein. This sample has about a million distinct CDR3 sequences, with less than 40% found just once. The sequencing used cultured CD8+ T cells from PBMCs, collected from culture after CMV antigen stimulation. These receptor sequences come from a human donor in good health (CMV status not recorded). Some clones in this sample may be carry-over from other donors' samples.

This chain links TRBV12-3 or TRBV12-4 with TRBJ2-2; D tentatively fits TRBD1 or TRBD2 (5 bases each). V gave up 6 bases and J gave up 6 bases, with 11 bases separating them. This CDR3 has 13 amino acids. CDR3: CASSRDPPGELFF. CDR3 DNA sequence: TGTGCCAGCAGCCGGGACCCCCCCGGGGAGCTGTTTTTT.

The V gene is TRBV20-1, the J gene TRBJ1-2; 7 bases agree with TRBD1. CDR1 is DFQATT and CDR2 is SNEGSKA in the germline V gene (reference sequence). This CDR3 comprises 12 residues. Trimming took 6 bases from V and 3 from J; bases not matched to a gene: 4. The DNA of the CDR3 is TGCAGTGCGCCCGGGACAGACTATGGCTACACCTTC. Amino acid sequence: CSAPGTDYGYTF.

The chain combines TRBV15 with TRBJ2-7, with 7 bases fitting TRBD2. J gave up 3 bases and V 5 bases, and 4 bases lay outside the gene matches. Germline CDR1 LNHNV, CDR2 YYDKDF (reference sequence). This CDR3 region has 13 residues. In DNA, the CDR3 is TGTGCCACCAGCCAAGGGGAGGGCTACGAGCAGTACGTC. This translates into CATSQGEGYEQYV.

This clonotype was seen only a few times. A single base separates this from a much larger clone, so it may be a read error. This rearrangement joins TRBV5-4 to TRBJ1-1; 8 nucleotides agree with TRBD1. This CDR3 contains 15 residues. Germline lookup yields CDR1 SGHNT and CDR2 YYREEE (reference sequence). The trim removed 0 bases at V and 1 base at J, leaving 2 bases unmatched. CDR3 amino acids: CASSLADRANTEAFF. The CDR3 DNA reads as TGTGCCAGCAGCTTGGCGGACAGGGCGAACACTGAAGCTTTCTTT.

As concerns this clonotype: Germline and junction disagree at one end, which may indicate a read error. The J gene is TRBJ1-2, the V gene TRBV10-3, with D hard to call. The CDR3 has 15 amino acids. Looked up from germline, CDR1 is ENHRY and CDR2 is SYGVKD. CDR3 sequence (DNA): TGTGCCATCAATGAGTCGATAGGCGGAAACTATGGCTACACCTTC. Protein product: CAINESIGGNYGYTF.

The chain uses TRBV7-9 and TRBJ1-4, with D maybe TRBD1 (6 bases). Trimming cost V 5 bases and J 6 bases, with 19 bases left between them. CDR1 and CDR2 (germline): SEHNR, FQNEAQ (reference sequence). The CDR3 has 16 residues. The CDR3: CASSPPLQGWDEKLFF. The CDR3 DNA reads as TGTGCCAGCAGCCCGCCTTTGCAGGGGTGGGATGAAAAACTGTTTTTT.

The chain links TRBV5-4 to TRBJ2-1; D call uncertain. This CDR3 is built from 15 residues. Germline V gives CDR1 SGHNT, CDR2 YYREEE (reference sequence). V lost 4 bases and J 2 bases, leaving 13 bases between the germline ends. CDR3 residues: CASSHLEFTYNEQFF. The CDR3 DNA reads TGTGCCAGCAGCCACTTAGAGTTCACCTACAATGAGCAGTTCTTC.

The CDR3 DNA reads as TGTGCCAGCGAAATGGGAGGGGGCACTGAAGCTTTCTTT. Amino acids: CASEMGGGTEAFF. V usage is TRBV28 and J usage is TRBJ1-1; tentative D call: TRBD1 (6 bases). CDR3 length: 13 residues. The V gene lost 8 bases and the J gene lost 4 bases, with 14 bases spanning the gap. In germline, CDR1 is MDHEN, CDR2 SYDVKM.

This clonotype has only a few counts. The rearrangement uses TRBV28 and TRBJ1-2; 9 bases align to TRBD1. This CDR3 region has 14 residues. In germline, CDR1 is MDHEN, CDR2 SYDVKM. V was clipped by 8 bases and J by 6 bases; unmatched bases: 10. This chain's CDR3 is CASGNRGRVDGYTF. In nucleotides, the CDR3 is TGTGCCAGCGGAAACAGGGGGCGAGTCGATGGCTACACCTTC.

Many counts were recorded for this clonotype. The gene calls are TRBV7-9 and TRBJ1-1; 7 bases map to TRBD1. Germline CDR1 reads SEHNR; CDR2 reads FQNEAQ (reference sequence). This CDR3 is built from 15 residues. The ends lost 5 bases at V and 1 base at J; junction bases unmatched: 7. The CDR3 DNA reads TGTGCCAGCAGCACTCGACAGGGACCGAACACTGAAGCTTTCTTT. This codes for CASSTRQGPNTEAFF.

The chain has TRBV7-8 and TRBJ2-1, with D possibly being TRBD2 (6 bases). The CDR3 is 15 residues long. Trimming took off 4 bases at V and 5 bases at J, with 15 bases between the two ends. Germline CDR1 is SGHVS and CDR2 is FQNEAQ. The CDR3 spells CASSSGDGGHNEQFF. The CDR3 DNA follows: TGTGCCAGCAGCTCAGGTGACGGAGGGCACAATGAGCAGTTCTTC. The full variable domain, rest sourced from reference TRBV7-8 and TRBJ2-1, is GAGVSQSPRYKVAKRGQDVALRCDPISGHVSLFWYQQALGQGPEFLTYFQNEAQLDKSGLPSDRFFAERPEGSVSTLKIQRTQQEDSAVYLCASSSGDGGHNEQFFGPGTRLTVL.

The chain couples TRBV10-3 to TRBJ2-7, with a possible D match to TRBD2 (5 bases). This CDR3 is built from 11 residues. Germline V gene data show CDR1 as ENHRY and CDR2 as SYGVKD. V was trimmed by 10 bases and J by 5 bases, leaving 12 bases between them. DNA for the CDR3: TGTGCCAGCGGAGGCGCCCACGAGCAGTACTTC. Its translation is CASGGAHEQYF.

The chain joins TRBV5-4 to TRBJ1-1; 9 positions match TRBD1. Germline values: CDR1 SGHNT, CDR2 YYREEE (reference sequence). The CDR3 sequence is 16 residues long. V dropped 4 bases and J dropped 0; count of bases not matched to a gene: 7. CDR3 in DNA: TGTGCCAGCAGCCGGACAGGGGAATTGATGAACACTGAAGCTTTCTTT. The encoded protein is CASSRTGELMNTEAFF.

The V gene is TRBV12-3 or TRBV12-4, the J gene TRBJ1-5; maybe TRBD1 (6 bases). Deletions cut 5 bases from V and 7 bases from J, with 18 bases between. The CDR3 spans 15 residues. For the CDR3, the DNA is TGTGCCAGCAGTAGGGGGGGCAGGGGAGGGCAGCCCCAGCATTTT. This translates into CASSRGGRGGQPQHF.

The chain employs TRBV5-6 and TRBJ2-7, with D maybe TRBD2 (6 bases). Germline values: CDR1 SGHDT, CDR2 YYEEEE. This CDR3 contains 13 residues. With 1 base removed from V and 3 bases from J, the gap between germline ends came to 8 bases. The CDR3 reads CASSLRGYYEQYF. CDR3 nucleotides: TGTGCCAGCAGCTTGCGGGGGTACTACGAGCAGTACTTC. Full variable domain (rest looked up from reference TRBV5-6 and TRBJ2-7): DAGVTQSPTHLIKTRGQQVTLRCSPKSGHDTVSWYQQALGQGPQFIFQYYEEEERQRGNFPDRFSGHQFPNYSSELNVNALLLGDSALYLCASSLRGYYEQYFGPGTRLTVT.

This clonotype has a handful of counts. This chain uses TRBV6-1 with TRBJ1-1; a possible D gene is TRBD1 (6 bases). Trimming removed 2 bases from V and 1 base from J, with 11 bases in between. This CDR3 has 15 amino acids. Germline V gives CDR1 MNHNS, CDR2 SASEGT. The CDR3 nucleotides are TGTGCCAGCAGTGAATCCTTGACAGGGAACACTGAAGCTTTCTTT. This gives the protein CASSESLTGNTEAFF.

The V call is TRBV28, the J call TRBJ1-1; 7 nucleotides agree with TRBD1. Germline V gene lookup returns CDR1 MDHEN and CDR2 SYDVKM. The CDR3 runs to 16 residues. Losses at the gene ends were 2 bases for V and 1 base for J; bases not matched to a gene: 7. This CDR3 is CASSLPIQGRNTEAFF. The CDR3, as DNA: TGTGCCAGCAGTTTACCCATACAGGGGAGGAACACTGAAGCTTTCTTT.

In DNA form, the CDR3 reads TGTGCCAGCAGCCAAGGGACAGGGGGCGACGAGCAGTACTTC. It specifies CASSQGTGGDEQYF. This chain links TRBV4-2 with TRBJ2-7, with TRBD1 matching over 11 bases. The germline gives CDR1 LGHNA, CDR2 YNFKEQ. This CDR3 contains 14 residues. V lost 1 base to trimming and J lost 5 bases; unmatched junction nucleotides: 1.

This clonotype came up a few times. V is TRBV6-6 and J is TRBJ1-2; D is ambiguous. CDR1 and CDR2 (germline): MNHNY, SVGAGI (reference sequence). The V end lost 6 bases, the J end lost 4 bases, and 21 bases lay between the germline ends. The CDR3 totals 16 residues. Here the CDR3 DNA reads TGTGCCAGCAGCCCCCCCGGCCCTTTACCCCTCTATGGCTACACCTTC. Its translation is CASSPPGPLPLYGYTF.

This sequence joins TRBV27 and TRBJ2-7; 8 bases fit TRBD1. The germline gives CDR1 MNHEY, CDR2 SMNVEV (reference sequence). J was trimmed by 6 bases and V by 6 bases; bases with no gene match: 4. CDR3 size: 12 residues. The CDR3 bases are TGTGCCAGCAGCACAGGGGGAAGCGAGCAGTACGTC. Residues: CASSTGGSEQYV.

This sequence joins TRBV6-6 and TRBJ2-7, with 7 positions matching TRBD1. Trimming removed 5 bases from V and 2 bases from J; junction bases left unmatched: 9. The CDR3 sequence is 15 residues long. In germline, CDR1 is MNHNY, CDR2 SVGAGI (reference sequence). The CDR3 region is CASSDREFQAYEQYF. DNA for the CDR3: TGTGCCAGCAGTGACAGGGAGTTCCAAGCCTACGAGCAGTACTTC.

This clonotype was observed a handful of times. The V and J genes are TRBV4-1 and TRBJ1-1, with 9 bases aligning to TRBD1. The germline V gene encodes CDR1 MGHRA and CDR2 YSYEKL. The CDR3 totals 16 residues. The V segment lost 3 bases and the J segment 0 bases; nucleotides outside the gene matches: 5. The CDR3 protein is CASSHGTGQMNTEAFF. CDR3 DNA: TGCGCCAGCAGCCACGGGACAGGGCAGATGAACACTGAAGCTTTCTTT.

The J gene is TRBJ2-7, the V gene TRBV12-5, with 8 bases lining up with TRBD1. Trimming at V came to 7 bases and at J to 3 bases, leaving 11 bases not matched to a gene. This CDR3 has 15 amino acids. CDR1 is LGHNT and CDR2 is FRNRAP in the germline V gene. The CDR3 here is CASVPSGDRFYEQYF. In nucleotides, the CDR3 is TGTGCTAGTGTTCCCTCGGGGGACAGGTTCTACGAGCAGTACTTC.

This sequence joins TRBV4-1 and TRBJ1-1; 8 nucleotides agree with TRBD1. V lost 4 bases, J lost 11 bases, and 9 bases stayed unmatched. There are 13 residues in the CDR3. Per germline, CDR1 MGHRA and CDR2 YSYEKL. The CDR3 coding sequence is TGCGCCAGCAGCCCCACAGGGGGACGAGCGGCTTTCTTT. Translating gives CASSPTGGRAAFF.

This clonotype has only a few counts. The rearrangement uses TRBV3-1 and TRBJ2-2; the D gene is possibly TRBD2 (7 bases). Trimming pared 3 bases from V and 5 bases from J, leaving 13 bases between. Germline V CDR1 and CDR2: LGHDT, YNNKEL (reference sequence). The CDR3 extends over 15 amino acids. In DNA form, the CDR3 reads TGTGCCAGCAGCCACCTAAGGGGGGGAACCGGGGAGCTGTTTTTT. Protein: CASSHLRGGTGELFF.

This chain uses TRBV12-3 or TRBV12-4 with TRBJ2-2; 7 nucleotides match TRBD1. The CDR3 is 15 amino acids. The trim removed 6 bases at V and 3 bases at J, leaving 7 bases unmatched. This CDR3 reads CASRYRDRYTGELFF. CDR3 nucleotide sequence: TGTGCCAGCAGATATCGGGACAGATACACCGGGGAGCTGTTTTTT.

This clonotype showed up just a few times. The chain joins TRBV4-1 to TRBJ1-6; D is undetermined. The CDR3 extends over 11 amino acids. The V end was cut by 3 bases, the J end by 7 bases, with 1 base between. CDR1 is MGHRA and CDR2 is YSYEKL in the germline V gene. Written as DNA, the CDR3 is TGCGCCAGCAGCCAGAATTCACCCCTCCACTTT. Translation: CASSQNSPLHF.

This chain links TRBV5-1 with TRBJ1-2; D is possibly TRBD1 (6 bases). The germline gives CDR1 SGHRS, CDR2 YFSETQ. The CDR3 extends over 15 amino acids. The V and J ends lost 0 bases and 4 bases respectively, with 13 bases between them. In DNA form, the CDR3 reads TGCGCCAGCAGCTTGGAACTTCCGGACAGCTATGGCTACACCTTC. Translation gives CASSLELPDSYGYTF.

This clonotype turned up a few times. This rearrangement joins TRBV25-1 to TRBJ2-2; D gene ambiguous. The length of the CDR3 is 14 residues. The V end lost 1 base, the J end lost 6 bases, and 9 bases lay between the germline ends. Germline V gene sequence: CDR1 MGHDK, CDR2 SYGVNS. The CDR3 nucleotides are TGTGCCAGCAGTGAATTTTATTCCTCCGGGGAGCTGTTTTTT. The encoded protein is CASSEFYSSGELFF.